This T cell receptor (beta chain) is from a study of T cell clonotyping in hematopoietic cell transplantation. Findings of the study overall: Broader posttransplant TCR repertoire diversity was predicted by graft donor and pretransplant recipient Inverse Simpson Index values. At the given depth, recipient repertoires were over 95% de novo clonotypes.

The assay was immunoSEQ multiplex PCR, and TCRdb's table has in-frame clones only and misses some. The table lists a few thousand clones, just under 95% of them singletons. This clone was seen a single time. The target antigen is unknown. Germline V CDR1 and CDR2: SGHNT, YYREEE (reference sequence). V lost 4 bases and J lost 2, with 10 bases in between. The CDR3 is 13 residues long. The sequence came from a man in his fifties in good health. Some clones in this sample may be carry-over from other donors' samples. The genes are TRBV5-4 and TRBJ2-7; tentatively, D is TRBD1 (6 bases). Sequenced input: peripheral blood mononuclear cells. This CDR3 is CASSRDIAYEQYF. For the CDR3, the DNA is TGTGCCAGCAGCCGGGACATCGCCTACGAGCAGTACTTC.